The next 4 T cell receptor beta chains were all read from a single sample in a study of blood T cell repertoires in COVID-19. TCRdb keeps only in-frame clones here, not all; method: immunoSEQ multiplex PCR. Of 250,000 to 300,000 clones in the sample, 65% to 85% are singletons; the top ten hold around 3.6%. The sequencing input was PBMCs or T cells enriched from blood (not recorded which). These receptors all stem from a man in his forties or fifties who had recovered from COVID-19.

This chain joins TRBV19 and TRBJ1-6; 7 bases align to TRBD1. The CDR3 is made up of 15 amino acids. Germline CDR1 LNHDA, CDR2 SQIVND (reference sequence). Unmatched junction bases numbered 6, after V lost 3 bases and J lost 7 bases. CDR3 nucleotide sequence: TGTGCCAGTAGTATTACTTGGGACAGCAATTCACCCCTCCACTTT. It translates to CASSITWDSNSPLHF. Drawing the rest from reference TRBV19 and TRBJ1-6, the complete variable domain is DGGITQSPKYLFRKEGQNVTLSCEQNLNHDAMYWYRQDPGQGLRLIYYSQIVNDFQKGDIAEGYSVSREKKESFPLTVTSAQKNPTAFYLCASSITWDSNSPLHFGNGTRLTVT.

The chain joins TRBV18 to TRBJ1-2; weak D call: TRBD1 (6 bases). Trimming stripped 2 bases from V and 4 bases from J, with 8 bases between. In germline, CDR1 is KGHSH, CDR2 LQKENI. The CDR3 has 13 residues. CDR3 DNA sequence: TGTGCCAGCTCACCAACAGGGAGCTATGGCTACACCTTC. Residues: CASSPTGSYGYTF.

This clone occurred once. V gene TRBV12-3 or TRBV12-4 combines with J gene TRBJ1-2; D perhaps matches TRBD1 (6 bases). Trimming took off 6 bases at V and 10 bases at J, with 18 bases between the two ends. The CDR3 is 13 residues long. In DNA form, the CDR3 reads TGTGCCAGCAGCCTAAACCAGGGGTTGGACTACACCTTC. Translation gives CASSLNQGLDYTF.

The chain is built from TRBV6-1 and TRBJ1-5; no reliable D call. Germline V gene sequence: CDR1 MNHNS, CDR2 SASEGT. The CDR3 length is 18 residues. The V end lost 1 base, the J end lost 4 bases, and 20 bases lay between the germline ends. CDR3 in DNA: TGTGCCAGCAGTGAAGGCCCCTCCTCAGGATATTTTAATCAGCCCCAGCATTTT. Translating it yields CASSEGPSSGYFNQPQHF.